These T cell receptor beta chains were read from a single sample in a study of blood T cell repertoires in COVID-19. Clones were sequenced by immunoSEQ multiplex PCR, and TCRdb holds only the in-frame ones, with some missing. The sample carries about 200,000 clones, roughly nine tenths recorded once. The sequenced material came from peripheral blood. Receptors were obtained from a woman between 65 and 79 years old with acute or convalescent COVID-19. Each CDR3 is given without its conserved first and last residue. The order of the fields is J gene, V gene, CDR3 protein.

J: TRBJ1-2; V: TRBV10-3; CDR3: AISRTGVEGYT
J: TRBJ2-3; V: TRBV5-1; CDR3: ASSLAMQGRDTQY
J: TRBJ2-1; V: TRBV20-1; CDR3: SASRASGNRELDEQF
J: TRBJ2-1; V: TRBV9; CDR3: ASSQRTSGAEQF
J: TRBJ1-1; V: TRBV6-5; CDR3: ASNVSGGRGTEAF
J: TRBJ2-1; V: TRBV6-1; CDR3: ASSEASGGAEDEQF
J: TRBJ1-1; V: TRBV12-5; CDR3: ASGFGSAEAF
J: TRBJ1-5; V: TRBV28; CDR3: ASSSYGGQPQH
J: TRBJ1-5; V: TRBV6-5; CDR3: ASRKQGEAQPQH
J: TRBJ1-5; V: TRBV28; CDR3: ASSLGVRGRGQPQH
J: TRBJ1-3; V: TRBV6-6; CDR3: ASSRQPGNTIY
J: TRBJ1-2; V: TRBV7-2; CDR3: ASSFDRGAYGYT
J: TRBJ1-6; V: TRBV4-1; CDR3: ASSLSTGESSYNSPLH